This T cell receptor beta chain was profiled in a study of blood T cell repertoires in COVID-19. Trimming at V came to 4 bases and at J to 7 bases, leaving 12 bases not matched to a gene. This CDR3 has 16 amino acids. Germline CDR1 is LNHDA and CDR2 is SQIVND (reference sequence). Using immunoSEQ multiplex PCR, the repertoire was profiled, and TCRdb retains in-frame clones only, with some absent. The profile shows 250,000 to 350,000 clones, 75% to 90% of them singletons. The sequencing input was PBMCs or T cells enriched from blood (not recorded which). This chain uses TRBV19 with TRBJ1-5; 8 positions match TRBD1. This clonotype was sampled from a woman aged 25 to 39 who had recovered from COVID-19. The CDR3 here is CASSTRSTGDRQPQHF. CDR3 DNA: TGTGCCAGTAGTACGAGGTCGACAGGGGATCGGCAGCCCCAGCATTTT.